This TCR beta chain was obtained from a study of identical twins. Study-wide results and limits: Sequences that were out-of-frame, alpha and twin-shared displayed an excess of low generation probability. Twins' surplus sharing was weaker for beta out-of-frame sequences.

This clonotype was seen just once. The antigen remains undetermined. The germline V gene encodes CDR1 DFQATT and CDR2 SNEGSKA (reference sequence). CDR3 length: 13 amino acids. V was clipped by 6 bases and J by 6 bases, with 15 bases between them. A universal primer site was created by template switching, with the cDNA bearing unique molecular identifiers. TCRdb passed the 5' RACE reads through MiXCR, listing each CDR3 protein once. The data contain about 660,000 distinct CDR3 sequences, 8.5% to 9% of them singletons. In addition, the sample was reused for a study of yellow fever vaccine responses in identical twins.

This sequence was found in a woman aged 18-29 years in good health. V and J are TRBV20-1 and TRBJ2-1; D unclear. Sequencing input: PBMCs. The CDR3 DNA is TGCAGTGCCTCGCCAGACGGTGGCAATGAGCAGTTCTTC. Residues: CSASPDGGNEQFF.